Listed below are T cell receptor beta chains from one sample, sequenced in a study of cytomegalovirus exposure and HLA in healthy donors. TCRdb keeps only in-frame clones here, not all; method: immunoSEQ multiplex PCR. The sample lists about 150,000 clones; about three quarters were seen once. The sample comprised PBMCs. These TCRs come from a young man in good health and CMV-seronegative. Both conserved end residues are part of each CDR3. D genes are given only for firm matches. Clone size is not always given. Where it is, it says once, few, many or a class for expanded clones.

clone size | J gene | D gene | V gene | CDR3 DNA | CDR3 protein
. | TRBJ2-5 | . | TRBV19 | TGTGCCAGTAGTATAGGCTTAGTCGAGACCCAGTACTTC | CASSIGLVETQYF
. | TRBJ1-5 | . | TRBV6-1 | TGTGCCAGCAGTCCCTACACCGGGGGGGACCAGCCCCAGCATTTT | CASSPYTGGDQPQHF
once | TRBJ2-2 | . | TRBV7-9 | TGTGCCAGCAGCTTCGCCGGGGGCACCGGGGAGCTGTTTTTT | CASSFAGGTGELFF
. | TRBJ2-6 | . | TRBV14 | TGTGCCAGCAGCCTGACAGCCTCTGGGGCCAACGTCCTGACTTTC | CASSLTASGANVLTF
. | TRBJ1-2 | . | TRBV19 | TGTGCCAGTAGTATCGCCGGGTCCGGCAACTATGGCTACACCTTC | CASSIAGSGNYGYTF
. | TRBJ2-7 | TRBD1 | TRBV9 | TGTGCCAGCAGCGTTGGGGGACAGGACTTTGAAGAGCAGTACTTC | CASSVGGQDFEEQYF
. | TRBJ1-2 | . | TRBV6-1 | TGTGCCAGCAGCACAGACCGGGACATCGGTGGCTACACCTTC | CASSTDRDIGGYTF
. | TRBJ1-2 | TRBD1 | TRBV28 | TGTGCCAGCAGTGTACAGGGGGCGTCTCGTGGCTACACCTTC | CASSVQGASRGYTF
. | TRBJ2-5 | TRBD1 | TRBV4-3 | TGCGCCAGCAGCCAATCACAGGGGCGTAGTGGAGAGACCCAGTACTTC | CASSQSQGRSGETQYF
. | TRBJ1-6 | TRBD1 | TRBV6-6 | TGTGCCAGCAGTCAACAAACAGGGGTAAATTCACCCCTCCACTTT | CASSQQTGVNSPLHF
. | TRBJ2-7 | . | TRBV7-9 | TGTGCCAGCAGCTCGACAGTTAACTCCTACGAGCAGTACTTC | CASSSTVNSYEQYF
. | TRBJ2-7 | TRBD1 | TRBV30 | TGTGCCTGGAGGGGGGGACAGGGATCCTACGAGCAGTACTTC | CAWRGGQGSYEQYF
. | TRBJ2-1 | TRBD2 | TRBV5-8 | TGTGCCAGCGCTAGCGGGGAGCCCTCGCGGGGTGAGCAGTTCTTC | CASASGEPSRGEQFF
. | TRBJ2-7 | . | TRBV19 | TGTGCCAGTAGTATAAACAGGGCGGAAGAGCAGTACTTC | CASSINRAEEQYF
. | TRBJ2-7 | TRBD2 | TRBV19 | TGTGCCAGTAGTATAGATCGGGAGGGCAACAACGAGCAGTACTTC | CASSIDREGNNEQYF
. | TRBJ1-2 | TRBD1 | TRBV2 | TGTGCCAGCAGTGAAGGGACAGGGGTCGGATATGGCTACACCTTC | CASSEGTGVGYGYTF
. | TRBJ1-4 | TRBD1 | TRBV2 | TGTGCCAGCAGTGTGGGACAGGGAAATGAAAAACTGTTTTTT | CASSVGQGNEKLFF
. | TRBJ2-5 | . | TRBV18 | TGTGCCAGCTCACCATTAAGGGGCGAGACCCAGTACTTC | CASSPLRGETQYF
. | TRBJ1-5 | . | TRBV9 | TGTGCCAGCAGCGATTCGAGCGGTCAGCCCCAGCATTTT | CASSDSSGQPQHF
. | TRBJ2-1 | . | TRBV6-5 | TGTGCCAGCAGTTTACAGGGTGGGGGCAATGAGCAGTTCTTC | CASSLQGGGNEQFF
few | TRBJ2-2 | TRBD1 | TRBV6-5 | TGTGCCAGCAGACCCCAGGGGGCTGCCGGGGAGCTGTTTTTT | CASRPQGAAGELFF
. | TRBJ1-1 | . | TRBV6-1 | TGTGCCAGCAGGCCGCAGGACTTCACTGAAGCTTTCTTT | CASRPQDFTEAFF
few | TRBJ2-4 | . | TRBV28 | TGTGCCAGCAGTTTACTAGGTCCGTTAGCCAAAAACATTCAGTACTTC | CASSLLGPLAKNIQYF
. | TRBJ2-1 | TRBD2 | TRBV7-2 | TGTGCCAGCAGCCCACGGACTAGCGCCATAAATGAGCAGTTCTTC | CASSPRTSAINEQFF
. | TRBJ2-7 | TRBD1 | TRBV7-2 | TGTGCCAGCAGCTTAGCGATCCGGACAGGGAACCACGAGCAGTACTTC | CASSLAIRTGNHEQYF
. | TRBJ1-4 | TRBD1 | TRBV7-9 | TGTGCCAGCAATCGGGACAGACGTAATGAAAAACTGTTTTTT | CASNRDRRNEKLFF
. | TRBJ2-5 | TRBD1 | TRBV7-2 | TGTGCCAGCAGTAGGGACAGGGGCCAAGAGACCCAGTACTTC | CASSRDRGQETQYF
. | TRBJ2-4 | TRBD2 | TRBV9 | TGTGCCAGCAGCCCAGCGGGGGGCAAAAACATTCAGTACTTC | CASSPAGGKNIQYF
. | TRBJ1-2 | . | TRBV4-3 | TGCGCCAGCAGCCTAGATTTTCAAGGCTACACCTTC | CASSLDFQGYTF
. | TRBJ2-7 | TRBD2 | TRBV4-1 | TGCGCCAGCAGCCAAGGTAGAGGCGGGAGGGACTACGAGCAGTACTTC | CASSQGRGGRDYEQYF
. | TRBJ1-1 | . | TRBV30 | TGTGCCTGGAGCCCGGACAGCATGAACACTGAAGCTTTCTTT | CAWSPDSMNTEAFF
. | TRBJ2-7 | TRBD2 | TRBV4-3 | TGCGCCAGCAGCCAAGAGACTAGCGGGAACTACGAGCAGTACTTC | CASSQETSGNYEQYF
. | TRBJ2-1 | . | TRBV6-1 | TGTGCCAGCAGTGAAGGGGACACCGCCTACAATGAGCAGTTCTTC | CASSEGDTAYNEQFF